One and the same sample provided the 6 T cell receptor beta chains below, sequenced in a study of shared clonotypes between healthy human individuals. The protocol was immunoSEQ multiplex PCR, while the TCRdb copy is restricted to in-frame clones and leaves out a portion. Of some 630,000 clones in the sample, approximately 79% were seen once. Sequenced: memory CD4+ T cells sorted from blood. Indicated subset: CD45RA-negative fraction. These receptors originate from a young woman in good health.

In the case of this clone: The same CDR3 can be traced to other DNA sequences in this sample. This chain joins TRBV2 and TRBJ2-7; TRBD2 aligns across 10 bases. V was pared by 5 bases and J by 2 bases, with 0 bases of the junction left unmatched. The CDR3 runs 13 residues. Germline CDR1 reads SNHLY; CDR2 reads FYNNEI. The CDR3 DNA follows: TGTGCCAGCAGTAGCGGGAGGGCCTACGAGCAGTACTTC. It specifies CASSSGRAYEQYF.

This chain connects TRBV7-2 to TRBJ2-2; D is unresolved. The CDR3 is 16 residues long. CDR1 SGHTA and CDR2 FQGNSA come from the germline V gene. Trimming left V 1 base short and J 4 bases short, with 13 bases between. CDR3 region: CASSLVPVSGTGELFF. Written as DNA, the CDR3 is TGTGCCAGCAGCTTAGTCCCCGTTAGTGGCACCGGGGAGCTGTTTTTT.

The CDR3 DNA reads as TGTGCCAGCAGCCTTCGACAGGGCACAGATACGCAGTATTTT. Residues: CASSLRQGTDTQYF. The chain is built from TRBV7-2 and TRBJ2-3; D may be TRBD1 (6 bases). The V and J ends lost 5 bases and 1 base respectively, with 10 bases between them. The CDR3 length is 14 residues. From germline, CDR1 is SGHTA and CDR2 FQGNSA.

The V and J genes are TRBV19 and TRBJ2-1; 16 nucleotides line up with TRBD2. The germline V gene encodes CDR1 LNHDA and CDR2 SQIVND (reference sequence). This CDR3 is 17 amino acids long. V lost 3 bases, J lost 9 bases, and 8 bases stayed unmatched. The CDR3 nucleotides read TGTGCCAGTAGTATTTCACTAGGGACTAGCGGGAGGGGTGAGCAGTTCTTC. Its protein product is CASSISLGTSGRGEQFF.

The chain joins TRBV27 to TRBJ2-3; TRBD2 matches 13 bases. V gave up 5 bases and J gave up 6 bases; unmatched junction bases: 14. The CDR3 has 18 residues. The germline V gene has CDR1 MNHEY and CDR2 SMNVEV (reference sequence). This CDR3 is CASSLPSALAGGGDTQYF. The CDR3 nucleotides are TGTGCCAGCAGTCTACCCTCGGCACTAGCGGGAGGGGGCGATACGCAGTATTTT.

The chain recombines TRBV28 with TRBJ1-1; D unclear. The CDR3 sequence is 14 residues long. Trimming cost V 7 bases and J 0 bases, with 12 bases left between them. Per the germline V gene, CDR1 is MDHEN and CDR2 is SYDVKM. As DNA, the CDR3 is TGTGCCAGCAAAGCAGGCGCCATGAACACTGAAGCTTTCTTT. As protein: CASKAGAMNTEAFF. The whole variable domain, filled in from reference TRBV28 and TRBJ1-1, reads DVKVTQSSRYLVKRTGEKVFLECVQDMDHENMFWYRQDPGLGLRLIYFSYDVKMKEKGDIPEGYSVSREKKERFSLILESASTNQTSMYLCASKAGAMNTEAFFGQGTRLTVV.